One and the same sample provided the 26 T cell receptor beta chains below, sequenced in a study of T cell responses to AZD1222 COVID-19 vaccine. Sequencing was performed with immunoSEQ multiplex PCR; in TCRdb, only in-frame clones are kept and a portion is missing. Of about 56,000 clones listed, 80% to 90% are singletons. Sequencing was performed on peripheral blood, taken on day 0 of AZD1222 vaccination. The receptors stem from an adult in good health.

The chain recombines TRBV28 with TRBJ1-4; no clear D. V gave up 7 bases and J gave up 8 bases, with 17 bases separating them. Germline loops: CDR1 MDHEN, CDR2 SYDVKM. CDR3 length: 14 amino acids. The CDR3 reads CASINERPYEKLFF. The CDR3 nucleotides are TGTGCCAGCATAAATGAGCGCCCGTACGAAAAACTGTTTTTT.

The chain couples TRBV27 to TRBJ1-5; the D gene is possibly TRBD1 (5 bases). The V end lost 7 bases, the J end lost 5 bases, and 15 bases lay between the germline ends. Germline V gene data show CDR1 as MNHEY and CDR2 as SMNVEV (reference sequence). CDR3 length: 14 amino acids. CDR3 DNA: TGTGCCAGCACCCGGGGGGGAATGGATCAGCCCCAGCATTTT. Amino acids: CASTRGGMDQPQHF.

V usage is TRBV6-2 or TRBV6-3 and J usage is TRBJ1-2; 7 nucleotides line up with TRBD1. The CDR3 is 17 amino acids. CDR1 and CDR2 (germline): MNHEY, SVGEGT. The trim removed 1 base at V and 4 bases at J, leaving 12 bases unmatched. The CDR3: CASSYCCTGTAIYGYTF. The CDR3 DNA is TGTGCCAGCAGTTACTGCTGCACCGGGACAGCAATCTATGGCTACACCTTC.

CDR3 sequence reads: CASSNGNRPSYNEQFF. Here the CDR3 DNA reads TGTGCCAGCAGCAATGGAAACAGACCCTCCTACAATGAGCAGTTCTTC. The chain recombines TRBV6-6 with TRBJ2-1; D remains unclear. From germline, CDR1 is MNHNY and CDR2 SVGAGI (reference sequence). CDR3 size: 16 residues. V lost 6 bases and J lost 0, with 15 bases in between.

The chain recombines TRBV29-1 with TRBJ2-7; 11 bases fit TRBD1. Germline CDR1 SQVTM, CDR2 ANQGSEA. V trimming: 3 bases; J trimming: 5 bases; junction bases outside the gene matches: 6. The CDR3 is made up of 14 amino acids. For the CDR3, the DNA is TGCAGCGTTGACTTAGGACAGGGGGCAGACGAGCAGTACTTC. Protein product: CSVDLGQGADEQYF.

This clone has a handful of counts. The gene calls are TRBV6-5 and TRBJ2-1; no clear D. Germline values: CDR1 MNHEY, CDR2 SVGAGI. The CDR3 is made up of 16 amino acids. V gave up 3 bases and J gave up 0 bases, with 12 bases separating them. The CDR3 nucleotides read TGTGCCAGCAGTTATAGACGTCCTAGCTCCTACAATGAGCAGTTCTTC. This sequence encodes CASSYRRPSSYNEQFF.

This clone has a single count. This chain uses TRBV7-3 with TRBJ1-2, with 8 nucleotides matching TRBD1. CDR3 length equals 16 residues. V lost 5 bases and J lost 2; bases outside the gene matches: 10. Germline-derived CDR1 and CDR2 are SGHTA and FQGTGA. The CDR3 nucleotides are TGTGCCAGCAGCACGACCCTGGACAGGGAAAACTATGGCTACACCTTC. Translated, it gives CASSTTLDRENYGYTF.

This chain uses TRBV24-1 with TRBJ1-1, with 7 bases matching TRBD1. CDR1 is KGHDR and CDR2 is SFDVKD in the germline V gene. With V trimmed by 2 bases and J by 3 bases, 5 bases remained unmatched. The CDR3 has 15 residues. CDR3 amino acids: CATSDSAGGDTEAFF. The CDR3 DNA sequence: TGTGCCACCAGTGATTCGGCAGGGGGGGACACTGAAGCTTTCTTT.

This chain links TRBV3-1 (or the pseudogene TRBV3-2) with TRBJ2-1, with D perhaps TRBD2 (5 bases). The CDR3 covers 16 residues. The germline V gene encodes CDR1 LGHDT and CDR2 YNNKEL (reference sequence). V shed 1 base and J shed 1 base, with 11 bases lying between them. The CDR3 nucleotides are TGTGCCAGCAGCCAAGCTCCCAGCGGATCCTACAATGAGCAGTTCTTC. The encoded protein is CASSQAPSGSYNEQFF.

V usage is TRBV4-1 and J usage is TRBJ2-7; TRBD2 matches at 8 bases. CDR3 length: 15 amino acids. From germline, CDR1 is MGHRA and CDR2 YSYEKL. Losses at the gene ends were 3 bases for V and 0 bases for J; bases not matched to a gene: 4. The DNA of the CDR3 is TGCGCCAGCAGCCAGTCGGGGGGGCGCTCCTACGAGCAGTACTTC. It translates to CASSQSGGRSYEQYF.

This sequence joins TRBV18 and TRBJ1-1; D remains ambiguous. The V and J ends lost 4 bases and 5 bases respectively, with 8 bases between them. Germline V lookup: CDR1 KGHSH, CDR2 LQKENI. The CDR3 length is 12 residues. CDR3 region: CASSQSGTEAFF. The CDR3 nucleotides read TGTGCCAGCTCACAATCAGGAACTGAAGCTTTCTTT.

The chain carries TRBV29-1 and TRBJ2-2; D is unclear. The CDR3 spans 11 residues. V was cut by 7 bases and J by 5 bases, with 8 bases left in between. The germline V gene encodes CDR1 SQVTM and CDR2 ANQGSEA. Written as DNA, the CDR3 is TGCAGCGGCCTTATTACCGGGGAGCTGTTTTTT. This gives the protein CSGLITGELFF.

The chain is built from TRBV10-3 and TRBJ1-6; possibly TRBD1 for D (6 bases). V was cut by 5 bases and J by 5 bases, with 13 bases left in between. Germline V gene data show CDR1 as ENHRY and CDR2 as SYGVKD. CDR3 length equals 15 residues. Here the CDR3 reads CAISRTGLDNSPLHF. In DNA form, the CDR3 reads TGTGCCATCAGTAGAACAGGGTTAGATAATTCACCCCTCCACTTT.

The rearrangement uses TRBV19 and TRBJ1-2; D remains ambiguous. Per germline, CDR1 LNHDA and CDR2 SQIVND (reference sequence). V was clipped by 5 bases and J by 0 bases, with 10 bases between them. The CDR3 extends over 14 amino acids. CDR3 nucleotides: TGTGCCAGTAGTCAACAGAAGACTAACTATGGCTACACCTTC. Translated, it gives CASSQQKTNYGYTF.

The chain combines TRBV6-5 with TRBJ1-6; D uncertain. Germline assignment: CDR1 MNHEY and CDR2 SVGAGI. CDR3 length: 15 residues. Trimming shortened V by 6 bases and J by 9 bases, and 18 bases separated the two germline ends. Here the CDR3 DNA reads TGTGCCAGCAGAAATCCCGTCCCGGGAATTTCACCCCTCCACTTT. This codes for CASRNPVPGISPLHF.

The chain employs TRBV21-1 and TRBJ1-4; the table's D call, TRBD1, has no DNA check behind it. TRBV21-1 is a documented pseudogene. The CDR3 loop spans 15 amino acids. CDR3 protein: CASSKVDRRGEKLFF. For the CDR3, the DNA is TGTGCCAGCAGCAAAGTGGACAGACGGGGTGAAAAACTGTTTTTT.

The rearrangement links TRBV9 to TRBJ1-6; D ambiguous. CDR1 and CDR2 from the germline V gene are SGDLS and YYNGEE. V lost 0 bases and J 5 bases, leaving 6 bases between the germline ends. There are 14 residues in the CDR3. The CDR3 is CASSVAQHNSPLHF. The CDR3 DNA follows: TGTGCCAGCAGCGTAGCTCAACATAATTCACCCCTCCACTTT.

The chain uses TRBV7-9 and TRBJ1-2; maybe TRBD1 (5 bases). The germline gives CDR1 SEHNR, CDR2 FQNEAQ (reference sequence). Deletions cut 5 bases from V and 3 bases from J, with 16 bases between. The CDR3 contains 15 residues. CDR3 coding DNA: TGTGCCAGCAGCCCTTCGGACACTCCTTACTATGGCTACACCTTC. Protein product: CASSPSDTPYYGYTF.

The CDR3 bases are TGTGCCAGCAGTAGAGGGTTTGCAAACACTGAAGCTTTCTTT. It encodes CASSRGFANTEAFF. The gene calls are TRBV6-5 and TRBJ1-1; D call uncertain. V lost 5 bases, J lost 2 bases, and 12 bases lay in between. Germline V lookup: CDR1 MNHEY, CDR2 SVGAGI. The CDR3 covers 14 residues.

This chain joins TRBV12-3 or TRBV12-4 and TRBJ1-6; D is unresolved. Trimming pared 3 bases from V and 8 bases from J, leaving 8 bases between. The CDR3 sequence is 13 residues long. CDR3 amino acids: CASSFKKDSPLHF. Here the CDR3 DNA reads TGTGCCAGCAGTTTCAAGAAGGATTCACCCCTCCACTTT.

V is TRBV6-4 and J is TRBJ1-1; D uncertain. V gave up 6 bases and J gave up 1 base, with 9 bases separating them. Germline V gene lookup returns CDR1 MRHNA and CDR2 SNTAGT. The CDR3 has 13 residues. CDR3 region: CASRGGWNTEAFF. In nucleotides, the CDR3 is TGTGCCAGCAGGGGAGGGTGGAACACTGAAGCTTTCTTT.

This clone turned up a few times. The V gene is TRBV3-1 (or the pseudogene TRBV3-2), the J gene TRBJ1-1; 10 bases are a match to TRBD1. V lost 2 bases, J lost 10 bases, and 4 bases stayed unmatched. CDR1 is LGHDT and CDR2 is YNNKEL in the germline V gene (reference sequence). The CDR3 is 13 amino acids. Written as DNA, the CDR3 is TGTGCCAGCAGCCAACGGGACAGGGGAAGAGCTTTCTTT. It specifies CASSQRDRGRAFF.

V usage is TRBV7-3 and J usage is TRBJ2-1, with D maybe TRBD2 (5 bases). The CDR3 contains 15 residues. Germline CDR1 SGHTA, CDR2 FQGTGA. Trimming cost V 2 bases and J 3 bases, with 11 bases left between them. CDR3 sequence (DNA): TGTGCCAGCAGCTTAGGGAGATTAGACTACAATGAGCAGTTCTTC. Protein: CASSLGRLDYNEQFF.

The genes are TRBV5-4 and TRBJ2-3, with 9 bases that match TRBD2. This CDR3 contains 16 residues. The V gene end was trimmed by 0 bases and the J gene end by 4 bases; junction bases not matched to a gene: 6. Germline loops: CDR1 SGHNT, CDR2 YYREEE (reference sequence). As DNA, the CDR3 is TGTGCCAGCAGCTTGGAAGCGCGGGGGGGCGCAGATACGCAGTATTTT. Translating gives CASSLEARGGADTQYF.

This clone is medium-sized (0.01 to 0.1%) within its sample. The chain joins TRBV11-2 to TRBJ2-7; tentatively, D is TRBD1 (5 bases). V was clipped by 1 base and J by 0 bases, with 10 bases between them. Germline CDR1 is SGHAT and CDR2 is FQNNGV. The CDR3 loop spans 15 amino acids. CDR3 region: CASSLGRASSYEQYF. The CDR3 bases are TGTGCCAGCAGCTTAGGCAGGGCCTCCTCCTACGAGCAGTACTTC. Full variable domain (rest looked up from reference TRBV11-2 and TRBJ2-7): EAGVAQSPRYKIIEKRQSVAFWCNPISGHATLYWYQQILGQGPKLLIQFQNNGVVDDSQLPKDRFSAERLKGVDSTLKIQPAKLEDSAVYLCASSLGRASSYEQYFGPGTRLTVT.

The chain joins TRBV9 to TRBJ2-5; D is perhaps TRBD1 (5 bases). CDR3 length equals 16 residues. Looked up from germline, CDR1 is SGDLS and CDR2 is YYNGEE. Trimming cost V 3 bases and J 2 bases, with 17 bases left between them. This chain's CDR3 is CASSAQGSPVQETQYF. The DNA of the CDR3 is TGTGCCAGCAGCGCTCAGGGCAGCCCCGTTCAAGAGACCCAGTACTTC.